This is a list of T cell receptor beta chains from one sample in a study of blood T cell repertoires in COVID-19. Data came from immunoSEQ multiplex PCR; TCRdb stores just in-frame clones and leaves some out. This table has roughly 75,000 clones, 65% to 85% appearing once. Input material: peripheral blood. The receptors were gathered from a man between 50 and 59 years old with COVID-19, enrolled during active disease. Each CDR3 is given with its conserved first and last residue. Fields, in order: CDR3 DNA, CDR3 protein, D gene, clone size, J gene, V gene. A D gene is named only where the DNA matches it firmly. Only part of the rows carry a size: once, few, many, or a class if the clone is expanded.

CDR3 DNA: TGTGCCAGCAGCGTAGGCGGGGCCCCCACAGATACGCAGTATTTT; CDR3 protein: CASSVGGAPTDTQYF; D gene: NA; clone size: NA; J gene: TRBJ2-3; V gene: TRBV9
CDR3 DNA: TGTGCCAGCAGGGAGGGACTTTACTCCTACGAGCAGTACTTC; CDR3 protein: CASREGLYSYEQYF; D gene: NA; clone size: once; J gene: TRBJ2-7; V gene: TRBV27
CDR3 DNA: TGCGCCAGCAGCCAGGATCATGAGGGAGTTGGCACAGATACGCAGTATTTT; CDR3 protein: CASSQDHEGVGTDTQYF; D gene: NA; clone size: many; J gene: TRBJ2-3; V gene: TRBV4-3
CDR3 DNA: TGCGCCAGCAGCCCTAGCGACAGGGATAATTCACCCCTCCACTTT; CDR3 protein: CASSPSDRDNSPLHF; D gene: TRBD1; clone size: NA; J gene: TRBJ1-6; V gene: TRBV4-3
CDR3 DNA: TGCGCCAGCAGCTTGCCCTCGGCCGGGACAGGGTTCTCCTACGAGCAGTACTTC; CDR3 protein: CASSLPSAGTGFSYEQYF; D gene: TRBD1; clone size: NA; J gene: TRBJ2-7; V gene: TRBV5-1
CDR3 DNA: TGTGCCAGCAGTTACAGGGGGACTAATTCACCCCTCCACTTT; CDR3 protein: CASSYRGTNSPLHF; D gene: TRBD1; clone size: few; J gene: TRBJ1-6; V gene: TRBV28
CDR3 DNA: TGTGCCAGCAGCGAAGGATTGGCGGGAGGTTCCTACAATGAGCAGTTCTTC; CDR3 protein: CASSEGLAGGSYNEQFF; D gene: TRBD2; clone size: NA; J gene: TRBJ2-1; V gene: TRBV3-1/TRBV3-2
CDR3 DNA: TGCAGTGCTAGTTGGCAGCGCGCCGAGGGACAGCCCCAGCATTTT; CDR3 protein: CSASWQRAEGQPQHF; D gene: NA; clone size: NA; J gene: TRBJ1-5; V gene: TRBV20-1
CDR3 DNA: TGTGCCAGCTCAAGACAGGGGACGAAATACGAGCAGTACTTC; CDR3 protein: CASSRQGTKYEQYF; D gene: TRBD1; clone size: once; J gene: TRBJ2-7; V gene: TRBV18
CDR3 DNA: TGTGCCAGCAGCCAGCGAGGTTCTGGCTACACCTTC; CDR3 protein: CASSQRGSGYTF; D gene: NA; clone size: NA; J gene: TRBJ1-2; V gene: TRBV3-1/TRBV3-2
CDR3 DNA: TGCGCCAGCAGCTTGGTTGAGTTTGGGGAGACATACGAGCAGTACTTC; CDR3 protein: CASSLVEFGETYEQYF; D gene: NA; clone size: few; J gene: TRBJ2-7; V gene: TRBV5-1
CDR3 DNA: TGTGCCTTGAACAGGCTTCTGAACACTGAAGCTTTCTTT; CDR3 protein: CALNRLLNTEAFF; D gene: NA; clone size: NA; J gene: TRBJ1-1; V gene: TRBV30
CDR3 DNA: TGTGCCAGCTCACCTCAGGCAAGCTCCCAAGAGACCCAGTACTTC; CDR3 protein: CASSPQASSQETQYF; D gene: NA; clone size: NA; J gene: TRBJ2-5; V gene: TRBV18
CDR3 DNA: TGTGCCATCAGTATTCCCGGGAGCTCCTACGAGCAGTACTTC; CDR3 protein: CAISIPGSSYEQYF; D gene: NA; clone size: NA; J gene: TRBJ2-7; V gene: TRBV10-3
CDR3 DNA: TGTGCCAGCAGCCCCCAAGGGCGGGAGGTCGGCACAGATACGCAGTATTTT; CDR3 protein: CASSPQGREVGTDTQYF; D gene: TRBD2; clone size: NA; J gene: TRBJ2-3; V gene: TRBV7-9
CDR3 DNA: TGTGCCAGCAGTTATGCTTTGCGCGCAGATACGCAGTATTTT; CDR3 protein: CASSYALRADTQYF; D gene: NA; clone size: NA; J gene: TRBJ2-3; V gene: TRBV6-5